The source of this T cell receptor beta chain is a study of T cell responses to AZD1222 COVID-19 vaccine. Sequenced by immunoSEQ multiplex PCR; TCRdb stores in-frame clones only, minus some. The table includes fewer than 150,000 clones, 70% to 90% detected once. V lost 4 bases and J lost 0, with 5 bases in between. CDR1 is SGHTS and CDR2 is YDEGEE in the germline V gene. The CDR3 totals 14 residues. The sequencing here drew on peripheral blood, taken 28 days after the second AZD1222 dose. The chain combines TRBV5-8 with TRBJ1-6; D uncertain. This TCR was sampled from an adult who received the AZD1222 COVID-19 vaccine. CDR3 amino acids: CASSGDSYNSPLHF. CDR3 bases: TGTGCCAGCAGCGGGGACTCCTATAATTCACCCCTCCACTTT.